In its sample, the clone carrying this T cell receptor (beta chain) was seen many times. Its antigen is still unknown. The library was built from roughly 400 ng RNA with molecular barcoded adaptors for alpha/delta and beta/gamma chains. TCRdb processed the reads anew with MiXCR; each CDR3 protein has one entry. The data contain tens of thousands of distinct CDR3 sequences, 20% to 25% of them seen just once; the ten biggest clones take up about an eighth. Germline V gives CDR1 MGHDK, CDR2 SYGVNS. With 7 bases removed from V and 4 bases from J, the gap between germline ends came to 13 bases. The CDR3 is made up of 13 amino acids. This sample was taken from a study of read filtering for tumor transcriptome and immune sequencing. Study details: Among patients, approximately 17 were male and 15 or so female, aged roughly 45 to 85 (mean about 69). DNase treatment preceded whole-transcriptome library preparation. Overall study results and limits: Single-read clonotypes: around 81% of IR-seq clonotypes (around 3.5% of reads), around three quarters of RNA-seq clonotypes (roughly 49% of reads). This fraction held mixed bone marrow immune cells after CD138-negative sorting.

This chain uses TRBV25-1 with TRBJ1-1; perhaps TRBD1 as D (5 bases). The TCR comes from a donor at least 40 years old with multiple myeloma. Sample: a population of CD138-negative cells sorted from bone marrow. CDR3 region: CASIPQVGTEAFF. The CDR3, as DNA: TGTGCCAGCATCCCACAGGTTGGCACTGAAGCTTTCTTT.